The 12 T cell receptor beta chains in this list originate from one sample, sequenced in a study of T cell repertoires in cytomegalovirus infection. MiXCR, applied by TCRdb to the reads, yields one record per CDR3 protein. Of some 250,000 distinct CDR3 sequences in the sample, approximately 10% were seen once. The sample consisted of PBMCs. The receptors originated from a human donor in good health (CMV status not recorded). Some clones in this sample may be carry-over from other donors' samples.

Remarks on this clonotype: This could be a read error, since a much larger clone is one nucleotide away. The chain carries TRBV7-2 and TRBJ2-2, with TRBD2 identical over 8 bases. The CDR3 spans 16 residues. J was trimmed by 4 bases and V by 5 bases; bases with no gene match: 9. Germline values: CDR1 SGHTA, CDR2 FQGNSA. CDR3 in amino acids: CASSLPSGGTTGELFF. CDR3 in DNA: TGTGCCAGCAGCCTCCCCAGCGGGGGTACCACCGGGGAGCTGTTTTTT. Filled out from reference TRBV7-2 and TRBJ2-2, the complete variable domain reads GAGVSQSPSNKVTEKGKDVELRCDPISGHTALYWYRQSLGQGLEFLIYFQGNSAPDKSGLPSDRFSAERTGGSVSTLTIQRTQQEDSAVYLCASSLPSGGTTGELFFGEGSRLTVL.

The rearrangement uses TRBV20-1 and TRBJ1-1; 8 bases are a match to TRBD1. V lost 3 bases and J lost 3; bases outside the gene matches: 6. The CDR3 has 14 amino acids. Germline values: CDR1 DFQATT, CDR2 SNEGSKA (reference sequence). CDR3 protein: CSASFGTGDTEAFF. CDR3 bases: TGCAGTGCTAGTTTCGGGACAGGCGACACTGAAGCTTTCTTT.

The chain joins TRBV6-2 or TRBV6-3 to TRBJ2-7, with no clear D. The CDR3 has 13 residues. Germline-derived CDR1 and CDR2 are MNHEY and SVGEGT. Trimming pared 6 bases from V and 3 bases from J, leaving 12 bases between. CDR3 loop: CASRPAGYYEQYF. CDR3 coding DNA: TGTGCCAGCAGACCGGCCGGTTACTACGAGCAGTACTTC.

In its sample, this clonotype was seen a few times. V is TRBV5-1 and J is TRBJ2-3; D is unresolved. Germline V CDR1 and CDR2: SGHRS, YFSETQ. V was pared by 4 bases and J by 2 bases, with 8 bases between. CDR3 length: 13 residues. CDR3 region: CASSRLYTDTQYF. Written as DNA, the CDR3 is TGCGCCAGCAGCCGCCTTTACACAGATACGCAGTATTTT. Full variable domain (remainder filled in from reference TRBV5-1 and TRBJ2-3): KAGVTQTPRYLIKTRGQQVTLSCSPISGHRSVSWYQQTPGQGLQFLFEYFSETQRNKGNFPGRFSGRQFSNSRSEMNVSTLELGDSALYLCASSRLYTDTQYFGPGTRLTVL.

This clonotype was recorded many times. The chain links TRBV7-2 to TRBJ2-3, with D possibly matching TRBD1 (6 bases). Germline V lookup: CDR1 SGHTA, CDR2 FQGNSA. Trimming shortened V by 6 bases and J by 9 bases, and 19 bases separated the two germline ends. The CDR3 loop spans 14 amino acids. The CDR3 nucleotides read TGTGCCAGCAGTCCTTCGGACAGTATGATCACGCAGTATTTT. Translation gives CASSPSDSMITQYF.

This clonotype was seen ten or more times. V is TRBV7-2 and J is TRBJ2-3, with TRBD1 as a possible D gene (5 bases). The length of the CDR3 is 13 residues. Germline assignment: CDR1 SGHTA and CDR2 FQGNSA. Trimming left V 5 bases short and J 6 bases short, with 12 bases between. CDR3: CASSRLGRDTQYF. The DNA for the CDR3 is TGTGCCAGCAGCCGATTGGGGCGGGATACGCAGTATTTT.

This clonotype was counted many times. The chain carries TRBV30 and TRBJ1-1, with 7 bases aligning to TRBD1. Germline V gene data show CDR1 as GTSNPN and CDR2 as SVGIG (reference sequence). The length of the CDR3 is 13 residues. With V trimmed by 5 bases and J by 4 bases, 7 bases remained unmatched. The DNA of the CDR3 is TGTGCCTGGGGGCAGGGGGGGGGCACTGAAGCTTTCTTT. The encoded protein is CAWGQGGGTEAFF.

The chain joins TRBV29-1 to TRBJ2-3; no firm D call. V was pared by 2 bases and J by 0 bases, with 6 bases between. Germline CDR1 is SQVTM and CDR2 is ANQGSEA. The CDR3 totals 13 residues. DNA of the CDR3: TGCAGCGTTGAAACACCTAGCACAGATACGCAGTATTTT. This gives the protein CSVETPSTDTQYF.

The gene calls are TRBV4-1 and TRBJ1-1; possible D gene TRBD1, 5 bases. V was cut by 1 base and J by 2 bases, with 8 bases left in between. The CDR3 runs 14 residues. Germline lookup yields CDR1 MGHRA and CDR2 YSYEKL. CDR3 protein: CASSQVDRNTEAFF. CDR3 nucleotide sequence: TGCGCCAGCAGCCAAGTTGACAGAAACACTGAAGCTTTCTTT.

The J gene is TRBJ2-3, the V gene TRBV15; D tentatively fits TRBD1 or TRBD2 (5 bases each). The V and J ends lost 6 bases and 1 base respectively, with 8 bases between them. The germline V gene has CDR1 LNHNV and CDR2 YYDKDF (reference sequence). CDR3 length: 13 amino acids. CDR3 sequence: CATSGGGTDTQYF. The CDR3 DNA is TGTGCCACCAGTGGGGGTGGCACAGATACGCAGTATTTT.

Many counts were recorded for this clonotype. The chain couples TRBV7-9 to TRBJ1-1; D might be TRBD1 (5 bases). Germline CDR1 is SEHNR and CDR2 is FQNEAQ (reference sequence). The V end was cut by 2 bases, the J end by 1 base, with 14 bases between. The CDR3 is made up of 16 amino acids. CDR3 sequence (DNA): TGTGCCAGCAGCTTACCCCCGGGACCGCGGAACACTGAAGCTTTCTTT. The encoded protein is CASSLPPGPRNTEAFF.

At least ten counts were recorded for this clonotype. This rearrangement joins TRBV7-6 to TRBJ2-2; 10 bases map to TRBD1. This CDR3 spans 17 amino acids. Per the germline V gene, CDR1 is SGHVS and CDR2 is FNYEAQ. Trimming removed 5 bases from V and 6 bases from J; junction bases left unmatched: 12. CDR3 sequence: CASSKRQGASNAGELFF. In DNA form, the CDR3 reads TGTGCCAGCAGCAAACGACAGGGGGCCAGTAACGCCGGGGAGCTGTTTTTT.